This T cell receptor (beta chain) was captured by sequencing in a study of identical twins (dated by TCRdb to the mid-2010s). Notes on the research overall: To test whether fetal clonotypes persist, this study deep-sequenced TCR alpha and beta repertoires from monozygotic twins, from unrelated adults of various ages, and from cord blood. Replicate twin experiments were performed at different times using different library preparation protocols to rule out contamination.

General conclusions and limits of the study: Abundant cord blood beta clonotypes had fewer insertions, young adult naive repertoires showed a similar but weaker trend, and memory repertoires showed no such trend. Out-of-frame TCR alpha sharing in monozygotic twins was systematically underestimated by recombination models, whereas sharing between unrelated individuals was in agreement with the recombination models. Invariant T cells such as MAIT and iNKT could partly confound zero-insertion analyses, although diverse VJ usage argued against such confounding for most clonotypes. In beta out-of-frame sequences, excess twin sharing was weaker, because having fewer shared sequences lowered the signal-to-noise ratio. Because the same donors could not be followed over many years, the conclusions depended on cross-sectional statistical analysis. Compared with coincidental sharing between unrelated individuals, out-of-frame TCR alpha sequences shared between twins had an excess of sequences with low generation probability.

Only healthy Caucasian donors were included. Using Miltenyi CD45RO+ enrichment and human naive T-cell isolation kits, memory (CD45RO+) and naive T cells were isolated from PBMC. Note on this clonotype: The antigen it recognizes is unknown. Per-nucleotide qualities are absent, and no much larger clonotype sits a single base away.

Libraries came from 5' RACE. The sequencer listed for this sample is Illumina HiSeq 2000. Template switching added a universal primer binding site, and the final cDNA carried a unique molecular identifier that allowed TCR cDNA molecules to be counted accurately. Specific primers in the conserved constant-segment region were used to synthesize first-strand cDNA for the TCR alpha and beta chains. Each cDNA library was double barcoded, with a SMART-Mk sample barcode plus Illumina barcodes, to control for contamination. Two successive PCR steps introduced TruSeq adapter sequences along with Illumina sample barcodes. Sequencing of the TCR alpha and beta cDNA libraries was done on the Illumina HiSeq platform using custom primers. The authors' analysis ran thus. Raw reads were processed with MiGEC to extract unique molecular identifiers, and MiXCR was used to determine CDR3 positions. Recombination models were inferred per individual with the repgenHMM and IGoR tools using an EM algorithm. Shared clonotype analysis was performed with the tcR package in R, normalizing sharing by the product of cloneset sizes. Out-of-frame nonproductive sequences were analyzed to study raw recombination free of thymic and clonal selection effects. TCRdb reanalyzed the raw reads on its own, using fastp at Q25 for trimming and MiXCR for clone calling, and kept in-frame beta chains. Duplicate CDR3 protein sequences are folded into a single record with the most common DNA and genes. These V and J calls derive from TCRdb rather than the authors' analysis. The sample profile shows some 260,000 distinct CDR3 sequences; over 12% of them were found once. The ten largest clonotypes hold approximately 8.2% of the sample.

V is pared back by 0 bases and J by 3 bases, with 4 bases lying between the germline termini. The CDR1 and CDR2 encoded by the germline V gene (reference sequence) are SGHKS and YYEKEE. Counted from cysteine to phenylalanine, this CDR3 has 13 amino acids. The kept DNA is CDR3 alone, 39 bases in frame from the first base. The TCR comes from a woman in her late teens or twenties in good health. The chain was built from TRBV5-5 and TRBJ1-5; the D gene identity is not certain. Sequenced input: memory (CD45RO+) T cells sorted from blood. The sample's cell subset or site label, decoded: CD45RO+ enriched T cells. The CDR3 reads CASSLVLNQPQHF. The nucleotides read TGTGCCAGCAGCTTGGTCCTCAATCAGCCCCAGCATTTT.